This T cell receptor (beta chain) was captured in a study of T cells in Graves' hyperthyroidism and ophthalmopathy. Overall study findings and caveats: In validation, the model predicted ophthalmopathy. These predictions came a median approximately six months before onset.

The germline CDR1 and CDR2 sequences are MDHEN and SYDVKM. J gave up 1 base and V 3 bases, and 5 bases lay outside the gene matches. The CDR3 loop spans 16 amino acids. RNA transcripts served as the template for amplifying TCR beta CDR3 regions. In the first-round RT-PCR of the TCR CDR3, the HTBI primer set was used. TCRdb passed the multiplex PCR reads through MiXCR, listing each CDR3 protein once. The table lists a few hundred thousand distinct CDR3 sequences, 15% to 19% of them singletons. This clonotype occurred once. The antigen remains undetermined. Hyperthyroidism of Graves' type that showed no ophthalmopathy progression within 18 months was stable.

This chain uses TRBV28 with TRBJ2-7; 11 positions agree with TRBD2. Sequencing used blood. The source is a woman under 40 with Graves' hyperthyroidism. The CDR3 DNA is TGTGCCAGCAGTTTCTTGGGACTAGCGGAATCCTACGAGCAGTACTTC. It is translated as CASSFLGLAESYEQYF.